The T cell receptor beta chain described here comes from a study of graft-versus-host responses after intestinal transplantation. Measured with immunoSEQ multiplex PCR; TCRdb has only the in-frame clones, and not every one. The sample lists fewer than 110,000 clones, approximately 88% seen once, with around 0.76% in the top ten. J was trimmed by 3 bases and V by 6 bases; bases with no gene match: 9. The CDR3 is 15 amino acids. Looked up from germline, CDR1 is LNHDA and CDR2 is SQIVND (reference sequence). Overall study findings and caveats: Patients with graft-donor T cell macrochimerism had high graft-versus-host to host-versus-graft clonal ratios in allografts.

About this clone itself: Antigen specificity is unknown.

V is TRBV19 and J is TRBJ1-1; the match to TRBD1 covers 8 bases. Sequencing was performed on unstimulated CD4+ T cells sorted from spleen or lymph node cells, taken before transplant. This TCR was recovered from a human donor who was the organ donor for an intestinal transplant. CDR3 protein: CASSPRGPGYTEAFF. The CDR3 DNA is TGTGCCAGTAGCCCCAGGGGGCCGGGGTACACTGAAGCTTTCTTT.